The rows below give T cell receptor beta chains drawn from one sample of a study of blood T cell repertoires in COVID-19. Repertoires were generated with immunoSEQ multiplex PCR, while TCRdb's copy carries only in-frame clones and drops some. The sample holds tens of thousands of clones, around 87% seen once. The specimen was peripheral blood. These receptors all stem from a human donor with active COVID-19. The donor label of this sample is uncertain. The CDR3 runs from the conserved cysteine through the conserved F or W. The D gene is left open where the match is weak. Clone size is shown for a subset of rows, as once, few, many or a class of expanded clone.

abundance	v_gene	d_gene	j_gene	CDR3aa	CDR3nt
-	TRBV19	-	TRBJ2-3	CASTYRDSSTDTQYF	TGTGCCAGTACATACCGGGACTCGAGCACAGATACGCAGTATTTT
-	TRBV7-2	-	TRBJ2-7	CASSLARSRSSYEQYF	TGTGCCAGCAGCTTAGCGCGGAGTAGGAGCTCCTACGAGCAGTACTTC
-	TRBV11-2	-	TRBJ1-1	CASSLDLSTGRAGAFF	TGTGCCAGCAGCTTAGATTTGAGCACGGGACGGGCGGGGGCTTTCTTT
-	TRBV3-1/TRBV3-2	TRBD2	TRBJ2-7	CASSRGTSGTPYEQYF	TGTGCCAGCAGCCGCGGGACTAGCGGGACACCCTACGAGCAGTACTTC
-	TRBV7-2	-	TRBJ2-7	CASSLDFTYEQYF	TGTGCCAGCAGCTTAGACTTCACCTACGAGCAGTACTTC
-	TRBV7-2	TRBD1	TRBJ2-5	CASSPGTGVSETQYF	TGTGCCAGCAGCCCGGGGACAGGGGTTTCGGAGACCCAGTACTTC
-	TRBV4-1	-	TRBJ2-7	CASSHPLKGRAYSYEQYF	TGCGCCAGCAGCCACCCTTTGAAGGGCAGGGCCTACTCCTACGAGCAGTACTTC
-	TRBV5-8	-	TRBJ1-4	CASSWQDNEKLFF	TGTGCCAGCAGCTGGCAGGATAATGAAAAACTGTTTTTT
-	TRBV19	-	TRBJ1-1	CASSTNSPEAFF	TGTGCCAGTAGTACCAACTCCCCTGAAGCTTTCTTT
-	TRBV18	-	TRBJ2-7	CASSPRNSSLLGEQYF	TGTGCCAGCTCACCACGGAATTCTAGCCTTTTGGGCGAGCAGTACTTC
once	TRBV4-2	TRBD2	TRBJ2-5	CASSRGTSGGQETQYF	TGTGCCAGCAGCCGCGGGACTAGCGGGGGCCAAGAGACCCAGTACTTC
-	TRBV13	TRBD2	TRBJ2-3	CASSFLTSGGIDTQYF	TGTGCCAGCAGCTTTCTGACTAGCGGGGGGATAGATACGCAGTATTTT
once	TRBV6-5	-	TRBJ2-6	CASSYEGANVLTF	TGTGCCAGCAGTTACGAGGGGGCCAACGTCCTGACTTTC
-	TRBV3-1/TRBV3-2	TRBD2	TRBJ2-1	CASSPRLAGDYNEQFF	TGTGCCAGCAGCCCGAGACTAGCGGGGGACTACAATGAGCAGTTCTTC
-	TRBV4-3	-	TRBJ2-3	CASSQGTASTDTQYF	TGCGCCAGCAGCCAAGGGACAGCTAGCACAGATACGCAGTATTTT
-	TRBV3-1/TRBV3-2	-	TRBJ2-1	CASSRDSEQFF	TGTGCCAGCAGCCGAGACAGTGAGCAGTTCTTC
-	TRBV10-3	TRBD1	TRBJ1-5	CAISPGQGIQPQHF	TGTGCCATCAGTCCGGGACAGGGTATTCAGCCCCAGCATTTT
-	TRBV5-1	-	TRBJ2-3	CASSSTSNPTDTQYF	TGCGCCAGCAGCTCCACTAGCAACCCCACAGATACGCAGTATTTT
-	TRBV10-3	-	TRBJ2-3	CAISDNSPSTDTQYF	TGTGCCATCAGTGATAACAGTCCTAGCACAGATACGCAGTATTTT
-	TRBV18	-	TRBJ2-2	CASSPQPGVTGELFF	TGTGCCAGCTCACCACAGCCCGGGGTAACCGGGGAGCTGTTTTTT
-	TRBV28	-	TRBJ2-5	CASSFGGNQETQYF	TGTGCCAGCAGTTTTGGGGGGAACCAAGAGACCCAGTACTTC
-	TRBV9	TRBD2	TRBJ2-2	CASSSGLGMGGGELFF	TGTGCCAGCAGCTCCGGACTAGGAATGGGGGGCGGGGAGCTGTTTTTT
-	TRBV6-5	TRBD2	TRBJ2-7	CASSYSGGKGEQYF	TGTGCCAGCAGTTACTCGGGGGGGAAGGGCGAGCAGTACTTC
few	TRBV5-4	-	TRBJ2-7	CASSLGGGSREQYF	TGTGCCAGCAGCTTGGGAGGGGGATCGAGGGAGCAGTACTTC
-	TRBV5-1	-	TRBJ2-6	CASSFGRLRESGANVLTF	TGCGCCAGCAGCTTCGGCCGCCTTCGGGAGTCTGGGGCCAACGTCCTGACTTTC
-	TRBV2	-	TRBJ1-1	CASSRYTEAFF	TGTGCCAGCAGCAGGTACACTGAAGCTTTCTTT
-	TRBV5-4	-	TRBJ1-2	CASSLYGVGRRYGYTF	TGTGCCAGCAGCTTGTATGGAGTCGGGAGAAGATATGGCTACACCTTC
-	TRBV2	-	TRBJ1-3	CASSWESGNTIYF	TGTGCCAGCAGTTGGGAGTCTGGAAACACCATATATTTT
-	TRBV9	-	TRBJ1-3	CASSANSGNTIYF	TGTGCCAGCAGCGCCAACTCTGGAAACACCATATATTTT
-	TRBV16	-	TRBJ2-6	CASSQSISDSNSGANVLTF	TGTGCCAGCAGCCAATCGATCTCGGACAGTAACTCTGGGGCCAACGTCCTGACTTTC
few	TRBV5-5	-	TRBJ1-5	CASSTAGTNQPQHF	TGTGCCAGCAGCACCGCAGGGACTAATCAGCCCCAGCATTTT
-	TRBV9	-	TRBJ1-2	CASSDGRMGYGYTF	TGTGCCAGCAGCGACGGGAGGATGGGCTATGGCTACACCTTC
-	TRBV5-1	TRBD1	TRBJ2-3	CASSKDRGTDTQYF	TGCGCCAGCAGCAAGGACAGGGGCACAGATACGCAGTATTTT
-	TRBV7-9	TRBD2	TRBJ2-5	CASRRLANEETQYF	TGTGCCAGCAGACGACTAGCAAATGAGGAGACCCAGTACTTC
-	TRBV5-4	-	TRBJ2-7	CASSRESYEQYF	TGTGCCAGCAGCCGGGAGTCCTACGAGCAGTACTTC
-	TRBV10-3	-	TRBJ1-1	CAISGPLNTEAFF	TGTGCCATCAGTGGGCCGTTGAACACTGAAGCTTTCTTT
-	TRBV5-1	-	TRBJ1-6	CASSLGAGLNSPLHF	TGCGCCAGCAGCTTGGGGGCAGGGCTTAATTCACCCCTCCACTTT
-	TRBV20-1	TRBD1	TRBJ1-2	CSTQGTYGYTF	TGCAGTACACAGGGGACCTATGGCTACACCTTC
once	TRBV11-2	TRBD2	TRBJ2-7	CASSFTSGRAGSLLGEQYF	TGTGCCAGCAGCTTTACTAGCGGGAGGGCCGGTTCTTTGTTGGGCGAGCAGTACTTC
-	TRBV5-4	-	TRBJ2-6	CASSLVGGGANVLTF	TGTGCCAGCAGCTTGGTGGGGGGTGGGGCCAACGTCCTGACTTTC
-	TRBV6-5	-	TRBJ2-1	CASRITSGFYNEQFF	TGTGCCAGCAGGATTACGAGCGGCTTCTACAATGAGCAGTTCTTC
-	TRBV19	-	TRBJ1-3	CASSTSGVPSGNTIYF	TGTGCCAGTAGTACCTCAGGGGTACCTTCGGGAAACACCATATATTTT
once	TRBV6-4	TRBD2	TRBJ2-3	CASSPLTLAGGFEDTQYF	TGTGCCAGCAGTCCCCTAACCCTAGCGGGGGGGTTCGAAGATACGCAGTATTTT
-	TRBV12-3/TRBV12-4	-	TRBJ2-7	CASSFGERYEQYF	TGTGCCAGCAGTTTCGGGGAGAGGTACGAGCAGTACTTC
-	TRBV3-1/TRBV3-2	-	TRBJ1-2	CASSQDYYNYGYTF	TGTGCCAGCAGCCAAGATTACTACAACTATGGCTACACCTTC
-	TRBV11-2	TRBD2	TRBJ2-1	CASGPTSGRANEQFF	TGTGCCAGCGGACCAACTAGCGGGAGGGCTAATGAGCAGTTCTTC
-	TRBV5-1	-	TRBJ1-3	CASSRESSRNTIYF	TGCGCCAGCAGCCGGGAGTCTTCAAGAAACACCATATATTTT
-	TRBV7-2	-	TRBJ2-3	CASSDDWMTDTQYF	TGTGCCAGCAGCGACGACTGGATGACAGATACGCAGTATTTT
-	TRBV10-3	-	TRBJ2-1	CAISDTSEQFF	TGTGCCATCAGTGATACGAGTGAGCAGTTCTTC
-	TRBV4-3	-	TRBJ1-4	CASSQDLGGVGEKLFF	TGCGCCAGCAGCCAAGATTTAGGGGGGGTGGGTGAAAAACTGTTTTTT
-	TRBV28	-	TRBJ2-1	CASSFELRGPYNEQFF	TGTGCCAGCAGTTTTGAGCTGCGAGGGCCTTACAATGAGCAGTTCTTC
-	TRBV7-9	TRBD2	TRBJ2-7	CASSSLAGGPFHEQYF	TGTGCCAGCAGCTCGCTAGCGGGAGGGCCTTTCCACGAGCAGTACTTC
-	TRBV5-1	TRBD2	TRBJ2-7	CASSFGLAEFYEQYF	TGCGCCAGCAGCTTCGGACTAGCGGAGTTCTACGAGCAGTACTTC
-	TRBV7-9	TRBD2	TRBJ2-3	CASSPKTSGGSTDTQYF	TGTGCCAGCAGCCCGAAGACTAGCGGGGGCAGCACAGATACGCAGTATTTT
-	TRBV5-4	TRBD1	TRBJ1-3	CASSPGGIGNTIYF	TGTGCCAGCAGCCCAGGGGGGATTGGAAACACCATATATTTT
-	TRBV11-2	-	TRBJ1-2	CASSSLRGGHGYTF	TGTGCCAGCAGCTCGCTAAGGGGGGGGCATGGCTACACCTTC
-	TRBV19	TRBD1	TRBJ1-2	CASSSYSGTGFGYTF	TGTGCCAGTAGTAGCTACTCCGGGACAGGGTTCGGCTACACCTTC
-	TRBV7-2	-	TRBJ2-7	CASSLGRQGSNYEQYF	TGTGCCAGCAGCTTAGGCAGGCAGGGTAGCAACTACGAGCAGTACTTC